The clone carrying this T cell receptor (beta chain) showed up many times. V dropped 7 bases and J dropped 7; count of bases not matched to a gene: 14. The germline CDR1 and CDR2 sequences are DFQATT and SNEGSKA (reference sequence). CDR3 length: 15 residues. This entry is derived from a study of read filtering for tumor transcriptome and immune sequencing. In the study overall: Whole-transcriptome libraries were prepared after DNase treatment.

From about 400 ng of RNA, a library with molecular barcoded alpha/delta and beta/gamma adaptors was made. TCRdb analysed the reads with MiXCR anew, one entry per CDR3 protein. The table shows more than 100,000 distinct CDR3 sequences, with approximately 13% occurring only once. This sequence was found in a donor aged 40 or older with multiple myeloma. This sequence joins TRBV20-1 and TRBJ1-5, with TRBD1 matching 9 bases. The sample was a population of CD138-negative cells sorted from bone marrow. The CDR3 coding sequence is TGCAGTGTCACAGGGTGGGGACAGGGTGGACAGCCCCAGCATTTT. Translated, it gives CSVTGWGQGGQPQHF.